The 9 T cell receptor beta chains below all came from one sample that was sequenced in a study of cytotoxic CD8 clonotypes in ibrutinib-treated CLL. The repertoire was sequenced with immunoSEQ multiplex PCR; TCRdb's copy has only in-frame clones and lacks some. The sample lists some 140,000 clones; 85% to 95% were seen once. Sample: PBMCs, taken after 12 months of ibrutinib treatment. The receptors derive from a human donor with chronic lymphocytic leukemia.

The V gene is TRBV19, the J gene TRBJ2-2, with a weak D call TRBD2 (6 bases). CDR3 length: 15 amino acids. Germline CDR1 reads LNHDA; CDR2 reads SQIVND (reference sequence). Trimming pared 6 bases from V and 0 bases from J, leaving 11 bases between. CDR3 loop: CASRTRTTNTGELFF. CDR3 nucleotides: TGTGCCAGTAGAACCCGGACTACGAACACCGGGGAGCTGTTTTTT.

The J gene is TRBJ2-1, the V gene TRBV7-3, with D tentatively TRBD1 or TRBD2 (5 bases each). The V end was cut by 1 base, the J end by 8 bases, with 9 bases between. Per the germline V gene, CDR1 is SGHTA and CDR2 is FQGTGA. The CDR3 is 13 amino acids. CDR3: CASSLKLGDEQFF. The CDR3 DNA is TGTGCCAGCAGCTTAAAATTGGGGGATGAGCAGTTCTTC.

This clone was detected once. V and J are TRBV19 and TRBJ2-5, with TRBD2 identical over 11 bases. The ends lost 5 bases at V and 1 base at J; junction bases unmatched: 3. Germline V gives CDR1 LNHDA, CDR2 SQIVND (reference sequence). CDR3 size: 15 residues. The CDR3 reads CASSPGLAAQETQYF. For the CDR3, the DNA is TGTGCCAGTAGTCCGGGACTAGCGGCCCAAGAGACCCAGTACTTC. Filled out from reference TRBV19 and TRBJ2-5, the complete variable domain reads DGGITQSPKYLFRKEGQNVTLSCEQNLNHDAMYWYRQDPGQGLRLIYYSQIVNDFQKGDIAEGYSVSREKKESFPLTVTSAQKNPTAFYLCASSPGLAAQETQYFGPGTRLLVL.

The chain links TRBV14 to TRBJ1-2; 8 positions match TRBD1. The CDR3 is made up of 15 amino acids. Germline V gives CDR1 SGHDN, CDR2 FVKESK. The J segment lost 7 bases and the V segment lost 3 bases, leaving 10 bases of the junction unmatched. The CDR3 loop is CASSQETGDIFGYTF. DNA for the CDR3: TGTGCCAGCAGCCAGGAGACAGGGGATATTTTTGGCTACACCTTC.

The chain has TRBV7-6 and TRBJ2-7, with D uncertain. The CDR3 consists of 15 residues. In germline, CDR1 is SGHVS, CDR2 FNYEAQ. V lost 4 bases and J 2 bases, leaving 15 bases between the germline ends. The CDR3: CASSSPETIAYEQYF. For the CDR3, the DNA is TGTGCCAGCAGCTCCCCTGAAACGATCGCCTACGAGCAGTACTTC.

This CDR3 is CASSVDGKNEKLFF. CDR3 nucleotides: TGTGCCAGCAGCGTTGACGGAAAAAATGAAAAACTGTTTTTT. The gene calls are TRBV9 and TRBJ1-4; D remains ambiguous. Trimming stripped 2 bases from V and 5 bases from J, with 10 bases between. The CDR3 is made up of 14 amino acids. From germline, CDR1 is SGDLS and CDR2 YYNGEE.

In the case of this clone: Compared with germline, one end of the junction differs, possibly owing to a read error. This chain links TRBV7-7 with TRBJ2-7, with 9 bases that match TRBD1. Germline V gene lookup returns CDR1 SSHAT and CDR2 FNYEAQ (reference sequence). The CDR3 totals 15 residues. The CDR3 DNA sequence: TGTGCTAGCAGCTTGGGACAGGGTGGCGGCTACGAGCAGTACTTC. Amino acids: CASSLGQGGGYEQYF.

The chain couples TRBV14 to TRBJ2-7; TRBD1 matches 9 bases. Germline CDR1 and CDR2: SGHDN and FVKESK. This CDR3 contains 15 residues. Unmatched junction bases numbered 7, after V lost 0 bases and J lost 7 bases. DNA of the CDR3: TGTGCCAGCAGCCAAGACCAACAGGGGGCTAGGGAGCAGTACTTC. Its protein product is CASSQDQQGAREQYF.

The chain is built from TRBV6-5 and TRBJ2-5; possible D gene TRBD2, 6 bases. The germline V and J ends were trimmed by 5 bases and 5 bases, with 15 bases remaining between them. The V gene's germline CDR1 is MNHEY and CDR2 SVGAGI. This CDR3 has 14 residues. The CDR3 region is CASSGAGKGETQYF. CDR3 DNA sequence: TGTGCCAGCAGTGGGGCGGGGAAGGGCGAGACCCAGTACTTC.